This TCR beta chain was retrieved from a study of blood T cells in healthy people across ages. Overall study findings and caveats: A roughly linear fall in TCR beta diversity per million T cells was seen with increasing age.

This clonotype appeared many times. Its target is unknown. The CDR3 sequence is 12 residues long. The germline V gene has CDR1 MNHEY and CDR2 SMNVEV (reference sequence). V dropped 5 bases and J dropped 6; count of bases not matched to a gene: 1. Alongside a J-beta primer mix, a sample-barcoded 5' primer served in a second PCR lasting roughly 7 to 12 cycles. MiXCR was run by TCRdb on the 5' RACE reads, yielding one entry per CDR3 protein. In the table there are around 1.5 million distinct CDR3 sequences, about 32% of which are singletons. The sample consisted of blood. V and J are TRBV27 and TRBJ1-5, with 7 bases identical to TRBD1. This receptor was taken from a woman younger than 45 in good health. The CDR3 bases are TGTGCCAGCAGTGACAGGGCTCAGCCCCAGCATTTT. Translated, it gives CASSDRAQPQHF.